This TCR beta chain was captured in a study of cytomegalovirus exposure and HLA in healthy donors. About the study: There were under 140 million unique TCR beta sequences, drawn from roughly 200 million T cells, in an earlier analysis.

PCR involved 60 Vbeta and 13 Jbeta primers. Produced via immunoSEQ multiplex PCR; TCRdb's table is partial and in-frame only. The sample lists some 150,000 clones, 75% to 90% occurring once. The CDR3 contains 14 residues. V dropped 7 bases and J dropped 3; count of bases not matched to a gene: 5. Per germline, CDR1 SNHLY and CDR2 FYNNEI. As concerns this clone: What it binds is not known.

General study results and limits: Per published reports, the classifier diagnosed cytomegalovirus status with high specificity and sensitivity. Further analysis was carried out later, and it showed several of the most significant clusters appearing linked to common viral pathogens. In a later analysis, TCR beta V- and J-gene trimming showed a link to a missense DCLRE1C variant.

J is TRBJ1-4 and V is TRBV2; 7 bases are a match to TRBD1. The sequencing input was PBMCs. The receptor was derived from a woman aged 45-60 years in good health and CMV-seropositive. For the CDR3, the DNA is TGTGCCAGCATTTTAGACAGGGCTAATGAAAAACTGTTTTTT. This sequence encodes CASILDRANEKLFF.